The present TCR beta chain was sequenced within a study of T cells after yellow fever vaccination (dated by TCRdb to about 2019). In the study overall: The SMART-Seq v4 Ultra Low Input RNA kit was used to prepare libraries from fractions with low cell numbers. Two healthy male donors, one aged 18 to 30 and one aged 30 to 39 years, were included in the cohort. Blood was drawn at multiple timepoints before and after primary and secondary immunization, with bulk PBMC replicates and cell subsets isolated. Bulk TCR alpha and beta repertoires were sequenced longitudinally to track T-cell clones before and after primary and booster YFV17D yellow fever vaccination. What the study reported, not specific to this receptor: The secondary T-cell response was found to be weaker but faster than the primary response, with a peak reached on day 5 rather than on day 15. Because only two donors were included in the study, the extent to which the findings can be generalized is limited. A small share of clonotypes was detected in both CD4 and CD8 compartments, with the overlap likely arising from convergent recombination. Computational filtering was required because FACS-sorted repertoires could contain abundant contaminating clonotypes from the bulk population. Most clones expanded after primary vaccination were re-detected after the booster (almost 98% of CD4 and more than 70% of CD8), suggesting broad memory maintenance.

CDR1 and CDR2, looked up from the germline V gene (reference sequence), are SEHNR and FQNEAQ. The CDR3 starts with the cysteine, ends with the phenylalanine, and has 15 residues. This entry keeps only the CDR3 DNA: 45 bases, framed from base 1. V is reduced by 5 bases and J by 2 bases, leaving a spacing of 14 bases between them. The treatment or condition label here, explained by the study, means: live attenuated yellow fever vaccine strain. At each blood-draw timepoint, two biological replicates of bulk PBMCs were obtained. A standard Ficoll-Paque protocol was used to isolate PBMCs from peripheral blood. TriZol was used to extract RNA from bulk PBMCs, from CD4 and CD8 fractions, and from dextramer-positive and dextramer-negative fractions. TCRdb records Illumina NovaSeq 6000 as the sequencer. TCR cDNA was synthesized by 5'RACE template switching, which introduced a universal primer site and unique molecular identifiers. Priming of cDNA synthesis was performed from both the TCR alpha and TCR beta constant segments. Libraries were amplified in two PCR steps, with sample barcodes and sequencing adapters added in the second step. Sequencing of the libraries was done on either Illumina HiSeq 2500 (2x100 bp) or NovaSeq (2x150 bp). As for how the authors treated the data: Demultiplexing of reads and collapsing into UMI consensus sequences were performed with MIGEC, and V(D)J alignment was carried out with MiXCR. Vaccine-responding clonotypes were identified with edgeR using replicate PBMC samples, with FDR below 0.01 and a log2 fold change above 5 up to day 15 being required. Bulk clonotypes were assigned CD4 or CD8 identity according to which sequenced CD4 or CD8 repertoire held them at higher abundance. The public reads were run again by TCRdb, first through fastp at Q25 and then through MiXCR, and only productive beta chains were kept. A single entry per CDR3 protein holds the most common genes and DNA from its merged rows. TCRdb's processing, not the authors' own work, is the source of the V and J calls. Recorded for this sample are approximately 450,000 distinct CDR3 sequences; roughly 20% of them occurred a single time. The ten largest clones represent 15% to 20% of the sample.

This clonotype was picked up a small number of times. Its target antigen remains unknown. Base-call qualities are not available, and no considerably larger clone is one nucleotide away. The TCR sequence derives from a man aged 18 to 30 who received the YFV17D yellow fever vaccine. This receptor chain uses TRBV7-9 and TRBJ2-3; the D region may be TRBD1 or TRBD2, each matching 5 bases equally. Sequences were derived from PBMCs, sampled before the yellow fever booster vaccination. The sequence in DNA is TGTGCCAGCAGCCCCCGGGGCAGTTACACAGATACGCAGTATTTT. Protein translation: CASSPRGSYTDTQYF. Joined to the reference TRBV7-9 and TRBJ2-3 proteins, this CDR3 gives the full variable domain: DTGVSQNPRHKITKRGQNVTFRCDPISEHNRLYWYRQTLGQGPEFLTYFQNEAQLEKSRLLSDRFSAERPKGSFSTLEIQRTEQGDSAMYLCASSPRGSYTDTQYFGPGTRLTVL.